One and the same sample provided the 13 T cell receptor beta chains below, sequenced in a study of cytomegalovirus exposure and HLA in healthy donors. Primers included in the PCR were 60 Vbeta and 13 Jbeta primers. Produced via immunoSEQ multiplex PCR; TCRdb's table is partial and in-frame only. The table records around 100,000 clones, about four fifths of them present only once. Sequenced material: PBMCs. These TCRs come from a man aged 30 to 45 in good health and CMV-seronegative.

This clone was seen just once. The rearrangement uses TRBV7-8 and TRBJ2-7, with D possibly matching TRBD2 (5 bases). The CDR3 covers 13 residues. The V end lost 5 bases, the J end lost 0 bases, and 8 bases lay between the germline ends. Looked up from germline, CDR1 is SGHVS and CDR2 is FQNEAQ. DNA for the CDR3: TGTGCCAGCAGCCCCGGGGTCTCCTACGAGCAGTACTTC. The encoded protein is CASSPGVSYEQYF.

This rearrangement joins TRBV5-1 to TRBJ2-2; TRBD2 aligns across 12 bases. The CDR3 loop spans 15 amino acids. Per the germline V gene, CDR1 is SGHRS and CDR2 is YFSETQ. The V gene end was trimmed by 2 bases and the J gene end by 6 bases; junction bases not matched to a gene: 2. CDR3 sequence reads: CASSLRLAGAGELFF. The CDR3 DNA is TGCGCCAGCAGCTTAAGACTAGCGGGAGCCGGGGAGCTGTTTTTT.

The V and J genes are TRBV6-6 and TRBJ1-2; D possibly corresponds to TRBD1 (6 bases). This CDR3 comprises 15 residues. Germline CDR1 is MNHNY and CDR2 is SVGAGI (reference sequence). The ends were cut back, 6 bases at V and 7 bases at J, with 21 bases in the middle. CDR3 nucleotide sequence: TGTGCCAGCAGCAATTCGGAAGGATACAGGGTTGGCTACACCTTC. Translating gives CASSNSEGYRVGYTF.

V and J are TRBV11-2 and TRBJ2-5; D is undetermined. This CDR3 has 14 residues. The germline gives CDR1 SGHAT, CDR2 FQNNGV. Trimming shortened V by 6 bases and J by 1 base, and 12 bases separated the two germline ends. CDR3 DNA: TGTGCCAGCAGGCTCATATCCAGCCAAGAGACCCAGTACTTC. It yields the protein CASRLISSQETQYF. The full variable domain, in which reference TRBV11-2 and TRBJ2-5 provide the parts outside the CDR3, is EAGVAQSPRYKIIEKRQSVAFWCNPISGHATLYWYQQILGQGPKLLIQFQNNGVVDDSQLPKDRFSAERLKGVDSTLKIQPAKLEDSAVYLCASRLISSQETQYFGPGTRLLVL.

V usage is TRBV15 and J usage is TRBJ1-2, with D tentatively TRBD1 (5 bases). V gave up 4 bases and J gave up 4 bases, with 13 bases separating them. The CDR3 has 14 residues. Germline CDR1 and CDR2: LNHNV and YYDKDF (reference sequence). The CDR3 is CATSKEFGGYGYTF. CDR3 bases: TGTGCCACCAGCAAAGAGTTCGGGGGCTATGGCTACACCTTC.

This sequence joins TRBV10-3 and TRBJ2-7; TRBD1 might be the D (5 bases). V lost 5 bases and J 5 bases, leaving 10 bases between the germline ends. CDR3 length equals 12 residues. Germline V gene sequence: CDR1 ENHRY, CDR2 SYGVKD. The CDR3 nucleotides read TGTGCCATCAGTCACGACAGCCACGAGCAGTACTTC. Translated: CAISHDSHEQYF.

The genes are TRBV25-1 and TRBJ2-7, with a weak D call TRBD1 (5 bases). Germline V gives CDR1 MGHDK, CDR2 SYGVNS. The CDR3 is 12 amino acids. V was shortened by 7 bases and J by 5 bases, with 12 bases between the two germline ends. CDR3 sequence reads: CASMIGADEQYF. The CDR3 region has the DNA TGTGCCAGCATGATTGGGGCTGACGAGCAGTACTTC.

CDR3 amino acids: CASRQTNTGELFF. For the CDR3, the DNA is TGTGCCAGCCGACAAACGAACACCGGGGAGCTGTTTTTT. The chain joins TRBV2 to TRBJ2-2, with D hard to call. V was clipped by 8 bases and J by 0 bases, with 7 bases between them. Germline values: CDR1 SNHLY, CDR2 FYNNEI. The CDR3 spans 13 residues.

This clone showed up just a few times. The chain has TRBV7-2 and TRBJ2-5, with no clear D. Per germline, CDR1 SGHTA and CDR2 FQGNSA. The CDR3 is 18 residues long. Deletions cut 2 bases from V and 5 bases from J, with 24 bases between. CDR3 nucleotide sequence: TGTGCCAGCAGCTTAATGCCCCGGAGCGTACTAAACCGGGAGACCCAGTACTTC. It translates to CASSLMPRSVLNRETQYF.

The chain uses TRBV6-5 and TRBJ1-2; D is possibly TRBD1 (6 bases). Trimming shortened V by 6 bases and J by 0 bases, and 11 bases separated the two germline ends. Per the germline V gene, CDR1 is MNHEY and CDR2 is SVGAGI. The CDR3 runs 14 residues. The CDR3 DNA follows: TGTGCCAGCAGAGGGGGGGAGACTAACTATGGCTACACCTTC. Amino acid sequence: CASRGGETNYGYTF.

The chain combines TRBV5-4 with TRBJ2-3; D possibly corresponds to TRBD1 (5 bases). The ends were cut back, 4 bases at V and 6 bases at J, with 21 bases in the middle. Germline CDR1 and CDR2: SGHNT and YYREEE (reference sequence). The CDR3 length is 16 residues. The CDR3 region has the DNA TGTGCCAGCAGCCCTAAGGCGGTGATAGGGGTGGATACGCAGTATTTT. Protein sequence: CASSPKAVIGVDTQYF.

This clone was counted a single time. The V gene is TRBV5-4, the J gene TRBJ1-4, with 8 bases matching TRBD1. Germline-derived CDR1 and CDR2 are SGHNT and YYREEE (reference sequence). The CDR3 is made up of 14 amino acids. Trimming at V came to 4 bases and at J to 7 bases, leaving 6 bases not matched to a gene. The CDR3 sequence is CASSVDRASEKLFF. The CDR3 nucleotides read TGTGCCAGCAGCGTGGACAGGGCGAGTGAAAAACTGTTTTTT.

This chain links TRBV5-1 with TRBJ2-7; D is possibly TRBD2 (5 bases). The CDR3 runs to 13 residues. The ends were cut back, 0 bases at V and 4 bases at J, with 8 bases in the middle. The germline V gene has CDR1 SGHRS and CDR2 YFSETQ. The CDR3 DNA reads as TGCGCCAGCAGCTTGGCCCGGGGATACGAGCAGTACTTC. Translating gives CASSLARGYEQYF.